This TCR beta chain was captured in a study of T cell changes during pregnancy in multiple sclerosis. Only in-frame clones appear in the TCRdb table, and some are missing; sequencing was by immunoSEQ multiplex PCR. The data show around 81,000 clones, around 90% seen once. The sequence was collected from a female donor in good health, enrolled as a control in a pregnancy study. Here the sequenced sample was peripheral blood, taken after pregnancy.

In DNA form, the CDR3 reads TGTGCCAGTAGTTCGTTCGGGTACACCGGGGAGCTGTTTTTT. It yields the protein CASSSFGYTGELFF. This chain uses TRBV19 with TRBJ2-2; D not certain. In germline, CDR1 is LNHDA, CDR2 SQIVND (reference sequence). Between the trimmed V and J ends, which lost 5 bases and 3 bases, there was a span of 10 bases. The CDR3 length is 14 residues.